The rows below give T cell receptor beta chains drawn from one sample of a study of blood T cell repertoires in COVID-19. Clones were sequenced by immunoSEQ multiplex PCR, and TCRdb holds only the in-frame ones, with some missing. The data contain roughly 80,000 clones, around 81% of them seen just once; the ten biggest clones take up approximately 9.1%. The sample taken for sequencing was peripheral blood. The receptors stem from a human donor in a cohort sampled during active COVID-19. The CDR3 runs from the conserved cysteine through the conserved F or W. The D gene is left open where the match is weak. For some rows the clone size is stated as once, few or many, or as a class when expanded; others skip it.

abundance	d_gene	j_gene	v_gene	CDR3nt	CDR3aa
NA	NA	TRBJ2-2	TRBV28	TGTGCCAGCTGTGTTGCGGGGGCGGCCGGGGAGCTGTTTTTT	CASCVAGAAGELFF
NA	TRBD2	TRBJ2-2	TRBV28	TGTGCCAGCACCCGGGGGGGCCCGTTAACGGGGGAGCTGTTTTTT	CASTRGGPLTGELFF
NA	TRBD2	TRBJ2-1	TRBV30	TGTGCCTGGGAGCTGACTAGCGGGATTGCCTACAATGAGCAGTTCTTC	CAWELTSGIAYNEQFF
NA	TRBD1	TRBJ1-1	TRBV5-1	TGCGCCAGCAGCTTGGATGGGACAGGGGGCAACACTGAAGCTTTCTTT	CASSLDGTGGNTEAFF
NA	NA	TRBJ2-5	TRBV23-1	TGCGCCAGCAGTCAATACAGGGGAGGAGAGACCCAGTACTTC	CASSQYRGGETQYF
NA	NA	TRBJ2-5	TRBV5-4	TGTGCCAGCAGCAACCGCCAGGGTGGGGGGGAGACCCAGTACTTC	CASSNRQGGGETQYF
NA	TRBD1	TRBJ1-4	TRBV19	TGTGCCAGCGTCTCGCCGGGACAGGGGGAACTAATTGAAAAACTGTTTTTT	CASVSPGQGELIEKLFF
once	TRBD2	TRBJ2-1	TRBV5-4	TGTGCCAGCAGCTCGGGACTAGCGGGATCCTACAATGAGCAGTTCTTC	CASSSGLAGSYNEQFF
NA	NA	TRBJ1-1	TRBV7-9	TGTGCCAGCAGCTTTGAGATTATCACTGAAGCTTTCTTT	CASSFEIITEAFF
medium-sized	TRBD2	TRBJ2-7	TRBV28	TGTGCCAGCAGTTCCCTGGCTAGCGGGAGCGAGCAGTACTTC	CASSSLASGSEQYF
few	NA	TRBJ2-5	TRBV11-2	TGTGCCAGCAGCCCAGGACAGTTGTGGGAGACCCAGTACTTC	CASSPGQLWETQYF
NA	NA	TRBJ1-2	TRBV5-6	TGTGCCAGCAGCTTGCAGGCGTCTGGCTACACCTTC	CASSLQASGYTF
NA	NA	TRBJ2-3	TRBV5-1	TGCGCCAGCAGCTTCGAGGGTACCACAGATACGCAGTATTTT	CASSFEGTTDTQYF
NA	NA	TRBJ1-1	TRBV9	TGTGCCAGCAGCGTAGGACGGGGGGTGGGAACTGAAGCTTTCTTT	CASSVGRGVGTEAFF
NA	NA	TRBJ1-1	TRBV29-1	TGCAGCGTTGAATATGGCGGTGAGACTGAAGCTTTCTTT	CSVEYGGETEAFF
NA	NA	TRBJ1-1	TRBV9	TGTGCCAGCAGCGTAGCTACTGGTAACACTGAAGCTTTCTTT	CASSVATGNTEAFF
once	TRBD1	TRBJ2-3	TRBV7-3	TGTGCCAGCAGCTTACTGGGACAGACAGATACGCAGTATTTT	CASSLLGQTDTQYF
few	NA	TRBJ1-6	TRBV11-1	TGTGCCAGCAGCTTAGACAACTATAATTCACCCCTCCACTTT	CASSLDNYNSPLHF
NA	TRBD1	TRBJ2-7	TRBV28	TGTGCCAGCAGGGCACAGGGGGCCTCCTACGAGCAGTACTTC	CASRAQGASYEQYF
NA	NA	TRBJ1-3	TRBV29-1	TGCAGCGGTCTGCCCGATAGTGGAAACACCATATATTTT	CSGLPDSGNTIYF
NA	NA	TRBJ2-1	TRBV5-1	TGCGCCAGCAGCTTTAGAGATGAGCAGTTCTTC	CASSFRDEQFF
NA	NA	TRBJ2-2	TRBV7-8	TGTGCCAGCAGCTTAGCGAGGAGACGGGAGACCGGGGAGCTGTTTTTT	CASSLARRRETGELFF
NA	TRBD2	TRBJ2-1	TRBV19	TGTGCCAGTAGTCTATATCTAGCGGCCCAAAGGTCTTCCTCCTACAATGAGCAGTTCTTC	CASSLYLAAQRSSSYNEQFF
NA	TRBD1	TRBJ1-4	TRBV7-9	TGTGCCAGCAGCCTAGACAGGGGTTTAGAAAAACTGTTTTTT	CASSLDRGLEKLFF